The T cell receptor beta chain under discussion was sequenced for a study of blood T cells in healthy people across ages. A second PCR of roughly 7 to 11 cycles used a sample-barcoded 5' primer and a J-beta primer mix. In TCRdb, the 5' RACE reads were re-called with MiXCR into one record per CDR3 protein. In the table there are approximately 960,000 distinct CDR3 sequences, about 27% of which are singletons. Ten or more counts support this clonotype. This CDR3 is 14 amino acids long. V was pared by 6 bases and J by 0 bases, with 12 bases between. These sequences were also reported in another study, on T cells of mothers and their children. That work states: Donation involved a few healthy Caucasian mothers and the six children that they had.

Sequencing used blood. V and J are TRBV12-3 or TRBV12-4 and TRBJ2-7, with D possibly TRBD1 on 6 matching bases. This sequence was found in a woman in her forties in good health. The CDR3, as DNA: TGTGCCAGCAGAATAGAGGGGGTCTCCTACGAGCAGTACTTC. Protein sequence: CASRIEGVSYEQYF.